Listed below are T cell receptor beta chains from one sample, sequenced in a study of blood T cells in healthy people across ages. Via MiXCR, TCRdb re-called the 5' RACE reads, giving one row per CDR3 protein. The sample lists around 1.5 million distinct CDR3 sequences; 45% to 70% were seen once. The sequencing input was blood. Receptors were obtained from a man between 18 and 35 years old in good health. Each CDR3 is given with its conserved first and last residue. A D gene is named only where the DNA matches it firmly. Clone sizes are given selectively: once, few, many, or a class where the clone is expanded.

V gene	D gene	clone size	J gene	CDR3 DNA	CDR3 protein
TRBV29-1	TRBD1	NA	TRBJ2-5	TGCAGCGTTCAATCCTCCGGGACAGGGGGGACAGAGACCCAGTACTTC	CSVQSSGTGGTETQYF
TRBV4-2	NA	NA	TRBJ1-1	TGTGCCAGCAGCCAGGCCATCCCAGGGGAGACTGAAGCTTTCTTT	CASSQAIPGETEAFF
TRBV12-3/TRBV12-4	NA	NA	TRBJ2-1	TGTGCCAGCAGTTCCACTCATGAGCAGTTCTTC	CASSSTHEQFF
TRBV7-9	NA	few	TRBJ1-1	TGTGCCAGCAGCTTAGACGCCAACATGAACACTGAAGCTTTCTTT	CASSLDANMNTEAFF
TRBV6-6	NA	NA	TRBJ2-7	TGTGCCAGCAGACTAGAGGGACGGAACTCCTACGAGCAGTACTTC	CASRLEGRNSYEQYF
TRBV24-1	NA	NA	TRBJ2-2	TGTGCCACCAGTGATCGAGGGGGGAACACCGGGGAGCTGTTTTTT	CATSDRGGNTGELFF
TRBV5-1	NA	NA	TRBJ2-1	TGCGCCAGCATAAATTGGGGAAGCTCCTACAATGAGCAGTTCTTC	CASINWGSSYNEQFF
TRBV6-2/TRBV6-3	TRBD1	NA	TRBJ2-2	TGTGCCAGCAGTTACCCGACAGGGTACACCGGGGAGCTGTTTTTT	CASSYPTGYTGELFF
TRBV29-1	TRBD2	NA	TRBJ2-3	TGCAGCGCCCAGGGCCTACTAGCGGAAGCCGGACTCTCCACAGATACGCAGTATTTT	CSAQGLLAEAGLSTDTQYF
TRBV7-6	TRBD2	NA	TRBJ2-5	TGTGCCAGCAGTATCCCTGCCGGGACTAGCGTCTACCAAGAGACCCAGTACTTC	CASSIPAGTSVYQETQYF
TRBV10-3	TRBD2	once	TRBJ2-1	TGTGCCATCAGTGAGCTGGGACTAGCGGGAGAGGGGGAGCAGTTCTTC	CAISELGLAGEGEQFF